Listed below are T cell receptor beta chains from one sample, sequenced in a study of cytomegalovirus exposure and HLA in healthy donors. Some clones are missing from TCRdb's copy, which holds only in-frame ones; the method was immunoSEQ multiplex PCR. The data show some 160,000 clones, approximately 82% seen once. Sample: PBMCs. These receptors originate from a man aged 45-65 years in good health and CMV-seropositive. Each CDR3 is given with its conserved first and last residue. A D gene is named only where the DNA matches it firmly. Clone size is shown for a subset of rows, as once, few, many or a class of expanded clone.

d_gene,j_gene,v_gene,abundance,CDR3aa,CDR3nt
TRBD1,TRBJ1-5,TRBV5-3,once,CARSLRVGDRAGLSNQPQHF,TGTGCCAGAAGCTTGCGGGTTGGGGACAGGGCAGGATTAAGCAATCAGCCCCAGCATTTT
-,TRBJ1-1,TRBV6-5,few,CASSDRRNTEAFF,TGTGCCAGCAGTGACCGGAGGAACACTGAAGCTTTCTTT
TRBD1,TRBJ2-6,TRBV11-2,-,CASSPQQGAGANVLTF,TGTGCCAGCAGCCCACAGCAGGGGGCAGGGGCCAACGTCCTGACTTTC
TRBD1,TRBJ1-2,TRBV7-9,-,CASSPGTGIHGYTF,TGTGCCAGCAGTCCCGGGACAGGGATCCATGGCTACACCTTC
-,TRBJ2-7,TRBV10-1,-,CASSESQGTQYF,TGCGCCAGCAGTGAGTCCCAGGGAACGCAGTACTTC
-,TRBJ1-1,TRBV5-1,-,CASSFGGNTEAFF,TGCGCCAGCAGCTTCGGGGGGAACACTGAAGCTTTCTTT
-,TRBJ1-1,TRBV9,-,CASSVASSTDTEAFF,TGTGCCAGCAGCGTAGCAAGCTCCACGGACACTGAAGCTTTCTTT
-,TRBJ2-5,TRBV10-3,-,CAISESPAGGETQYF,TGTGCCATCAGTGAGTCTCCGGCGGGTGGAGAGACCCAGTACTTC
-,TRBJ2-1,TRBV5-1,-,CASSIPVGSRYEQFF,TGCGCCAGCAGCATACCCGTTGGTAGCCGATATGAGCAGTTCTTC
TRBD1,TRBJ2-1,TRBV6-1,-,CASSWDSGNEQFF,TGTGCCAGCAGTTGGGACAGTGGGAATGAGCAGTTCTTC
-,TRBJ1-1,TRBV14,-,CASSQAFTGRLFQNTEAFF,TGTGCCAGCAGCCAAGCGTTCACAGGCCGCCTATTCCAGAACACTGAAGCTTTCTTT
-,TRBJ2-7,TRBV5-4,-,CASSLQGVHEQYF,TGTGCCAGCAGCTTGCAAGGGGTCCACGAGCAGTACTTC
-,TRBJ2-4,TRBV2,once,CASSGSGGTKNIQYF,TGTGCCAGCAGTGGATCAGGGGGGACCAAAAACATTCAGTACTTC
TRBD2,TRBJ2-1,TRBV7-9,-,CASSLLAGGYNEQFF,TGTGCCAGCAGCTTACTAGCGGGGGGATACAATGAGCAGTTCTTC
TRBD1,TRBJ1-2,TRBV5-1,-,CASSFAGQGHGYTF,TGCGCCAGCAGCTTCGCGGGACAGGGTCATGGCTACACCTTC
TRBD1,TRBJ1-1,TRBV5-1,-,CASSLRSGGSTEAFF,TGCGCCAGCAGCTTGAGGTCAGGGGGTTCCACTGAAGCTTTCTTT
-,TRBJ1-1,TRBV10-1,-,CASSRPTGSNTEAFF,TGCGCCAGCAGTCGACCCACGGGTTCGAACACTGAAGCTTTCTTT
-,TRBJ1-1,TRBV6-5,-,CASMQGLVTEAFF,TGTGCCAGCATGCAGGGGTTAGTGACTGAAGCTTTCTTT
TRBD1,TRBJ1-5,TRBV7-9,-,CASSLGTGNQPQHF,TGTGCCAGCAGCCTCGGGACAGGTAATCAGCCCCAGCATTTT
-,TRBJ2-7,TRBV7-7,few,CASSPGLGNEQYF,TGTGCCAGCAGCCCTGGACTGGGGAACGAGCAGTACTTC
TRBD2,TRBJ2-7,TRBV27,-,CASSLFGGSYEQYF,TGTGCCAGCAGTTTATTCGGCGGGAGCTACGAGCAGTACTTC
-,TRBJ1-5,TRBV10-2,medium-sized,CASRDSPSNQPQHF,TGCGCCAGCAGGGACAGCCCTAGCAATCAGCCCCAGCATTTT
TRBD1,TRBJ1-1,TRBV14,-,CASSLRTGLNTEAFF,TGTGCCAGCAGCCTGAGGACAGGGTTGAACACTGAAGCTTTCTTT
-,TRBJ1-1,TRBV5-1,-,CASSPQAPAGTEAFF,TGCGCCAGCAGCCCGCAAGCCCCAGCGGGCACTGAAGCTTTCTTT
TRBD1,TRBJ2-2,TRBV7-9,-,CASSLDSAGGPGELFF,TGTGCCAGCAGCTTAGATTCGGCAGGGGGCCCCGGGGAGCTGTTTTTT
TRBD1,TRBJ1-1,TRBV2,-,CASSRDRGRSEAFF,TGTGCCAGCAGTCGGGACAGGGGCCGGTCCGAAGCTTTCTTT
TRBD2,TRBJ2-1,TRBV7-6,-,CASSRASGRDGNEQFF,TGTGCCAGCAGCCGTGCTAGCGGACGAGACGGGAATGAGCAGTTCTTC
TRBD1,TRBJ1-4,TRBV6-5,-,CASSYGPTGGREKLFF,TGTGCCAGCAGTTACGGGCCTACAGGGGGCAGGGAAAAACTGTTTTTT
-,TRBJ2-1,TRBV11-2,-,CASSPIANEQFF,TGTGCCAGCAGCCCGATAGCGAATGAGCAGTTCTTC
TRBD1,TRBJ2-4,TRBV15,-,CATSGNRGDIQYF,TGTGCCACCAGCGGTAACAGGGGTGACATTCAGTACTTC
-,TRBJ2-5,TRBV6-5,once,CASSYSRGVKETQYF,TGTGCCAGCAGTTACTCCCGCGGGGTAAAAGAGACCCAGTACTTC
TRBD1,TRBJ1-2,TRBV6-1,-,CASRRTGMDGGYTF,TGTGCCAGCAGGCGGACAGGGATGGATGGGGGCTACACCTTC
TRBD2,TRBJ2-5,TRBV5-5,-,CASMARRTSGSPQTQYF,TGTGCCAGCATGGCCCGCAGGACTAGCGGGAGTCCGCAGACCCAGTACTTC
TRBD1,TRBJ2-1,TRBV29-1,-,CSVDEGRGPGEQFF,TGCAGCGTTGATGAAGGCAGGGGGCCCGGTGAGCAGTTCTTC
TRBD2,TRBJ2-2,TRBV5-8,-,CASSFAGGLTGELFF,TGTGCCAGCAGCTTCGCGGGGGGACTCACCGGGGAGCTGTTTTTT
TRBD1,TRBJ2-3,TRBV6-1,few,CASSEGTGGGDTQYF,TGTGCCAGCAGTGAAGGGACAGGGGGCGGGGATACGCAGTATTTT
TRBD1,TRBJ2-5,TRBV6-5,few,CASSPDGTAQETQYF,TGTGCCAGCAGCCCGGACGGGACAGCCCAAGAGACCCAGTACTTC
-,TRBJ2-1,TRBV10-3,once,CAIGVLNEQFF,TGTGCCATCGGTGTTCTCAATGAGCAGTTCTTC
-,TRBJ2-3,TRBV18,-,CASSPDRDTQYF,TGTGCCAGCTCACCAGACAGAGATACGCAGTATTTT
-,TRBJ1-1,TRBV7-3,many,CASSPSTVNTEAFF,TGTGCCAGCAGCCCCTCGACAGTTAACACTGAAGCTTTCTTT
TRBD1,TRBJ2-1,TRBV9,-,CASSVGTGPTIFF,TGTGCCAGCAGCGTAGGGACAGGCCCCACCATATTCTTC
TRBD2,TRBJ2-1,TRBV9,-,CASSPRLADYNEQFF,TGTGCCAGCAGCCCCCGGCTAGCGGACTACAATGAGCAGTTCTTC
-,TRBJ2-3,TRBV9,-,CASSFTGSTDTQYF,TGTGCCAGCAGCTTCACGGGAAGCACAGATACGCAGTATTTT
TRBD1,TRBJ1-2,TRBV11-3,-,CASSLGAGTGSYGYTF,TGTGCCAGCAGCTTAGGAGCCGGGACAGGGTCCTATGGCTACACCTTC
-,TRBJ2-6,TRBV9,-,CASSVNRSSGANVLTF,TGTGCCAGCAGCGTAAACAGGTCTTCTGGGGCCAACGTCCTGACTTTC
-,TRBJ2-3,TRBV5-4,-,CASAPPPGDTQYF,TGTGCCAGCGCTCCGCCCCCGGGTGATACGCAGTATTTT
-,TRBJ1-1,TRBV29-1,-,CSLFGGSTNTEAFF,TGCAGCCTCTTTGGGGGGAGCACGAACACTGAAGCTTTCTTT
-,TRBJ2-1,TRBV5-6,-,CASSSEGAGSYNEQFF,TGTGCCAGCAGCTCGGAGGGGGCAGGCTCCTACAATGAGCAGTTCTTC
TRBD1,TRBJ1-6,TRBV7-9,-,CASSLGTGLPNSPLHF,TGTGCCAGCAGCTTGGGGACAGGGCTCCCCAATTCACCCCTCCACTTT
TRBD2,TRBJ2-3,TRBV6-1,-,CASSEYGLAVTDTQYF,TGTGCCAGCAGTGAATATGGACTAGCGGTCACAGATACGCAGTATTTT
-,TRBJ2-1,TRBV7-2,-,CARAGQLNNEQFF,TGTGCCAGGGCGGGACAGCTTAACAATGAGCAGTTCTTC
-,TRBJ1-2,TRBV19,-,CASSGGTWNVDTF,TGTGCCAGTAGTGGCGGGACCTGGAATGTCGACACCTTC
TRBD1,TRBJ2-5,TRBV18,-,CASSPTGTKETQYF,TGTGCTAGCTCGCCGACAGGGACCAAAGAGACCCAGTACTTC
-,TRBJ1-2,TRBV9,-,CASSETTGYGYTF,TGTGCCAGCAGCGAAACTACAGGGTATGGCTACACCTTC
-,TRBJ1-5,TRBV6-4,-,CASSPLVDQPQHF,TGTGCCAGCAGCCCCCTTGTCGATCAGCCCCAGCATTTT
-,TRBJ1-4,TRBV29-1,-,CSVGGANEKLFF,TGCAGCGTTGGCGGGGCTAATGAAAAACTGTTTTTT
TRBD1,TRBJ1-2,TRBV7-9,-,CASSSQGQGLNYGYTF,TGTGCCAGCAGCTCACAGGGACAGGGTCTCAACTATGGCTACACCTTC
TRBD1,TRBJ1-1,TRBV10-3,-,CAISKTGGNTEAFF,TGTGCCATCAGTAAAACAGGGGGGAACACTGAAGCTTTCTTT
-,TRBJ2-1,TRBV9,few,CASSVGDNEQFF,TGTGCCAGCAGCGTAGGCGACAATGAGCAGTTCTTC
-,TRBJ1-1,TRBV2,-,CASSGQGGSAEAFF,TGTGCCAGCAGTGGCCAGGGAGGGTCTGCTGAAGCTTTCTTT